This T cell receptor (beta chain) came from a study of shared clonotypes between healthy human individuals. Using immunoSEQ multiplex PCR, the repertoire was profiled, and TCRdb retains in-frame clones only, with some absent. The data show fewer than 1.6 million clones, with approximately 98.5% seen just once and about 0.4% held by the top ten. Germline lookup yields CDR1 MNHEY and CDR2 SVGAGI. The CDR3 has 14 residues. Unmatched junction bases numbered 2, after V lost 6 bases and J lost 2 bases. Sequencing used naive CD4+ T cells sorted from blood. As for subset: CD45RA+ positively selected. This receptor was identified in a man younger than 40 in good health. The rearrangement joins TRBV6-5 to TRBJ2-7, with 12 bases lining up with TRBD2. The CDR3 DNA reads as TGTGCCAGCAGGACTAGCGGGAGTCCCTACGAGCAGTACTTC. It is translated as CASRTSGSPYEQYF.